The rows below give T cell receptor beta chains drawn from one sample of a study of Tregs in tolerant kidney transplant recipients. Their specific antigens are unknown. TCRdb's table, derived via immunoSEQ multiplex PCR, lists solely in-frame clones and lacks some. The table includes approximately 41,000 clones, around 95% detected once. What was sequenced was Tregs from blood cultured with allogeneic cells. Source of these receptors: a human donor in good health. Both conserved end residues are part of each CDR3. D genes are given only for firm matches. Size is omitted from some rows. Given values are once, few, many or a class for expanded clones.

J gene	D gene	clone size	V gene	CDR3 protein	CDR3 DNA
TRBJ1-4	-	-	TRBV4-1	CASSQGLGSGNEKLFF	TGCGCCAGCAGCCAGGGTCTGGGGTCAGGGAATGAAAAACTGTTTTTT
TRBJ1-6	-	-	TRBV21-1	CASPTGHGESPLHF	TGTGCCAGCCCGACAGGCCACGGGGAATCACCCCTCCACTTT
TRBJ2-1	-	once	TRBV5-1	CASSLFRPVRNEQFF	TGCGCCAGCAGCTTGTTCAGGCCCGTCCGCAATGAGCAGTTCTTC
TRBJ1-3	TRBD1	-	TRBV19	CATRDRVLSGNTIYF	TGTGCCACTCGGGACAGGGTGCTTTCTGGAAACACCATATATTTT
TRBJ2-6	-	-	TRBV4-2	CASSQVQQDWATGANVLTF	TGTGCCAGCAGCCAAGTCCAACAAGATTGGGCCACGGGGGCCAACGTCCTGACTTTC
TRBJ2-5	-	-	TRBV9	CASSDALTGVQETQYF	TGTGCCAGCAGCGACGCTCTCACGGGGGTGCAAGAGACCCAGTACTTC
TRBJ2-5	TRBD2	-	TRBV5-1	CASSTRGGHQETQYF	TGCGCCAGCAGCACCCGGGGGGGGCATCAAGAGACCCAGTACTTC
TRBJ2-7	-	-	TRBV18	CASSPPSGEQYF	TGTGCCAGCTCACCACCAAGCGGGGAGCAGTACTTC
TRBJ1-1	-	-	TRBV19	CASRPGNTEAFF	TGTGCCAGTAGGCCCGGGAACACTGAAGCTTTCTTT
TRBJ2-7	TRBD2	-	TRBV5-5	CASSLVVLAGVSYEQYF	TGTGCCAGCAGCTTGGTGGTACTAGCGGGAGTATCGTACGAGCAGTACTTC
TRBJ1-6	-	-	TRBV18	CASSPGSNSPLHF	TGTGCCAGCTCACCAGGAAGTAATTCACCCCTCCACTTT
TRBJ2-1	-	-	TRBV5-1	CASSSRQVHYNEQFF	TGCGCCAGCAGCTCGAGACAGGTCCACTACAATGAGCAGTTCTTC
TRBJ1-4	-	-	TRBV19	CASKRLWGEKLFF	TGTGCCAGTAAGAGGCTGTGGGGTGAAAAACTGTTTTTT
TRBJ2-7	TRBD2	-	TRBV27	CASTPTSGMSEQYF	TGTGCCAGCACCCCGACTAGCGGGATGTCCGAGCAGTACTTC
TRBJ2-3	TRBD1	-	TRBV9	CASSVSPLGQGRTDTQYF	TGTGCCAGCAGCGTATCCCCCCTTGGACAGGGGAGGACAGATACGCAGTATTTT
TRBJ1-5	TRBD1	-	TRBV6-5	CASSRDRGNNQPQHF	TGTGCCAGCAGTCGGGACAGGGGAAACAATCAGCCCCAGCATTTT
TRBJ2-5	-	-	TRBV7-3	CASSFDGEETQYF	TGTGCCAGCAGCTTCGACGGAGAAGAGACCCAGTACTTC
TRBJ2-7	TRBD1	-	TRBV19	CASSTRQGLPYEQYF	TGTGCCAGTAGTACTCGACAGGGCCTTCCCTACGAGCAGTACTTC
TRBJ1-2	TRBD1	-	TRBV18	CASSPLGTADGYTF	TGTGCCAGCTCACCGTTGGGGACAGCCGATGGCTACACCTTC
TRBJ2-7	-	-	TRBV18	CASSPPVGGRGSYEQYF	TGTGCCAGCTCACCACCGGTTGGGGGGCGCGGGTCCTACGAGCAGTACTTC
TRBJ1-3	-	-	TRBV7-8	CASSLVELAQRDTIYF	TGTGCCAGCAGCTTAGTAGAGCTGGCCCAACGAGACACCATATATTTT
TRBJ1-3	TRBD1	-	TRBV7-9	CASSSGTDSGNTIYF	TGTGCCAGCAGCTCAGGGACAGACTCTGGAAACACCATATATTTT
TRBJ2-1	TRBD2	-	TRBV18	CASSPLAGEWKFF	TGTGCCAGCTCACCGCTAGCGGGAGAGTGGAAGTTCTTC
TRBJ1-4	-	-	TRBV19	CASGRQVQGEKLFF	TGTGCCAGCGGTAGACAGGTCCAAGGGGAAAAACTGTTTTTT
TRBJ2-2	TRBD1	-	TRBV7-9	CASTDRTNTGELFF	TGTGCCAGCACGGACAGGACGAACACCGGGGAGCTGTTTTTT
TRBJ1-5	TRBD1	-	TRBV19	CASSIRQGKGQPQHF	TGTGCCAGTAGTATAAGACAGGGAAAGGGACAGCCCCAGCATTTT
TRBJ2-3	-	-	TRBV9	CASSGVVGGVGDTQYF	TGTGCCAGCAGCGGTGTGGTTGGCGGGGTTGGAGATACGCAGTATTTT
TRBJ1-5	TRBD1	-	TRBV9	CASSPGGTGSNQPQHF	TGTGCCAGCAGCCCAGGGGGGACAGGGAGCAATCAGCCCCAGCATTTT
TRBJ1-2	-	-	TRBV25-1	CASSHDSFGGYLYTF	TGTGCCAGCAGCCATGACAGTTTTGGGGGGTACCTCTACACCTTC
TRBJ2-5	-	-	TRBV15	CATTILSGTQETQYF	TGTGCCACCACCATCCTGAGCGGTACCCAAGAGACCCAGTACTTC
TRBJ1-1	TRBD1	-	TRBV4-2	CASSQIVPGQGLALNTEAFF	TGTGCCAGCAGCCAAATAGTCCCGGGACAGGGGCTTGCCCTGAACACTGAAGCTTTCTTT
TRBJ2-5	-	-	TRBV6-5	CASSYSPGQETQYF	TGTGCCAGCAGTTACTCGCCAGGCCAAGAGACCCAGTACTTC
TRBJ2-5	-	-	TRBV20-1	CSARDRETQYF	TGCAGTGCTAGAGATCGAGAGACCCAGTACTTC
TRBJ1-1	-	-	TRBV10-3	CAISMTGEAFF	TGTGCCATCAGTATGACCGGGGAAGCTTTCTTT
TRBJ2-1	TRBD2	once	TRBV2	CASRVSGRAGNEQFF	TGTGCCAGCAGAGTTAGCGGGAGGGCCGGCAATGAGCAGTTCTTC
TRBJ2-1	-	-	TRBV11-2	CASSLGLDNEQFF	TGTGCCAGCAGCTTAGGCCTGGACAATGAGCAGTTCTTC
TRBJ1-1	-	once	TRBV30	CAWSGRGANTEAFF	TGTGCCTGGAGTGGGCGGGGGGCGAACACTGAAGCTTTCTTT
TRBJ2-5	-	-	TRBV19	CASSIGGETQYF	TGTGCCAGTAGTATTGGGGGAGAGACCCAGTACTTC
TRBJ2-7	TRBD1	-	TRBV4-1	CASSLRTGGLGDIGKQYF	TGCGCCAGCAGCCTCAGGACAGGGGGCCTGGGGGATATAGGAAAGCAGTACTTC
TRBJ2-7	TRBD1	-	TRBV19	CASSTGVISEQYF	TGTGCCAGCTCTACAGGGGTGATCTCCGAGCAGTACTTC
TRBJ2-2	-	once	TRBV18	CASSLSLRGGGTGELFF	TGTGCCAGCTCACTTTCTCTCCGCGGAGGGGGCACCGGGGAGCTGTTTTTT
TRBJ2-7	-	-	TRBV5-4	CASSSLGEQYF	TGTGCCAGCAGCTCCCTGGGGGAGCAGTACTTC
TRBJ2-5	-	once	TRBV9	CASSVGGTQYF	TGTGCCAGCAGCGTAGGAGGGACCCAGTACTTC
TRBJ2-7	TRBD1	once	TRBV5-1	CASSRTGYEQYF	TGCGCCAGCAGCCGGACAGGGTACGAGCAGTACTTC
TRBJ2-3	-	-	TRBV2	CASSVSTSTDTQYF	TGTGCCAGCAGTGTCAGCACTAGCACAGATACGCAGTATTTT
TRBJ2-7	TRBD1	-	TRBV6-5	CASSPRTGETYEQYF	TGTGCCAGCAGTCCTCGGACAGGGGAAACCTACGAGCAGTACTTC
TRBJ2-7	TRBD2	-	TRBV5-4	CASSLQVTSGTEQYF	TGTGCCAGCAGCTTGCAGGTGACTAGCGGGACCGAGCAGTACTTC
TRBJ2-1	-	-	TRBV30	CAWGGGGSLYNEQFF	TGTGCCTGGGGTGGAGGGGGGTCCCTCTACAATGAGCAGTTCTTC
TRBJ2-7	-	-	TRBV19	CASSRSVAREQYF	TGTGCCAGTAGCAGATCGGTCGCGCGCGAGCAGTACTTC
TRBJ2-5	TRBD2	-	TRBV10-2	CASQVAGGETQYF	TGCGCCAGCCAGGTAGCGGGGGGGGAGACCCAGTACTTC
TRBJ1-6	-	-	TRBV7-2	CASSLVAGPYNSPLHF	TGTGCCAGCAGCTTAGTAGCGGGACCTTATAATTCACCCCTCCACTTT
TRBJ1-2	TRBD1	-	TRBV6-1	CASSGLTGENYGYTF	TGTGCCAGCAGTGGCTTGACAGGGGAGAACTATGGCTACACCTTC
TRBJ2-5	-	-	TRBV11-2	CASSLVFRRVGQETQYF	TGTGCCAGCAGCTTAGTCTTTAGACGGGTGGGTCAAGAGACCCAGTACTTC